This TCR beta chain stems from a study of T cell responses to AZD1222 COVID-19 vaccine. Some clones are missing from TCRdb's copy, which holds only in-frame ones; the method was immunoSEQ multiplex PCR. Seen here are about 92,000 clones, 85% to 90% observed once, and the top ten hold approximately 10%. Notes on the study in general: Most donors were white British and more were female, and clonal diversity was possibly underestimated.

A remark on this clone: Its matching antigen is unknown.

This CDR3 comprises 16 residues. Germline-derived CDR1 and CDR2 are MNHEY and SVGAGI. V was clipped by 0 bases and J by 3 bases; unmatched bases: 7. The sequencing here drew on peripheral blood, taken on day 0 of AZD1222 vaccination. The TCR originated in an adult in good health. The V gene is TRBV6-5, the J gene TRBJ1-2; 7 bases are a match to TRBD1. CDR3 nucleotide sequence: TGTGCCAGCAGTTACTCGGGTTGGCAGGGGGACTATGGCTACACCTTC. Protein: CASSYSGWQGDYGYTF.